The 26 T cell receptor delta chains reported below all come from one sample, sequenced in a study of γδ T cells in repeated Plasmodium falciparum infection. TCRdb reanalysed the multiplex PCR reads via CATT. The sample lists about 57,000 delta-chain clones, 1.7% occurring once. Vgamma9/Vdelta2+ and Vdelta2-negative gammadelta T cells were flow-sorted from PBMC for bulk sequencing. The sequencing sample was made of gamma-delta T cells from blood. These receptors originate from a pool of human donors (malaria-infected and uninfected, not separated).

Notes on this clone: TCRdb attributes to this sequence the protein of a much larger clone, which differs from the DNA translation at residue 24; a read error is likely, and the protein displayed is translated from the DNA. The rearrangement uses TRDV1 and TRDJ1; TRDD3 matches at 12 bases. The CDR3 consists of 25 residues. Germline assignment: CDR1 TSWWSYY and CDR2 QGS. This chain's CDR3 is CALGELAFLQKLRTGGYPLTDKLTF. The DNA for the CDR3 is TGTGCTCTTGGGGAATTAGCCTTCCTCCAAAAGTTACGTACTGGGGGATACCCCCTCACCGATAAACTCACCTTT.

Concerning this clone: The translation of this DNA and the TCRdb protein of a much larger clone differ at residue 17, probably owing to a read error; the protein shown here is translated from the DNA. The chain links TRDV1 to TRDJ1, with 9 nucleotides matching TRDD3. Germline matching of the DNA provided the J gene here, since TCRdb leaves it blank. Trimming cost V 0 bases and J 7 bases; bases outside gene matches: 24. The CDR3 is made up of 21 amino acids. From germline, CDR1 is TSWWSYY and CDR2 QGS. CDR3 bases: TGTGCTCTTGGGGAACTTGGGGGGCTCTCCCTGGGGATACGTTTCTCCGGTAAACTCATCTTT. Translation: CALGELGGLSLGIRFSGKLIF.

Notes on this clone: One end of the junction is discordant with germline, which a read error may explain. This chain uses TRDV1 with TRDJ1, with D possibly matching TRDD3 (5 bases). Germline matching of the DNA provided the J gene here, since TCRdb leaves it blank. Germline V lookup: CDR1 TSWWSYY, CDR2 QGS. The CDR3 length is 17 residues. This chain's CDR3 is CSGFTSVHTYITDKLIF. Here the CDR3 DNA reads TGCTCTGGGTTCACCTCCGTACATACTTATATCACCGATAAACTCATCTTT.

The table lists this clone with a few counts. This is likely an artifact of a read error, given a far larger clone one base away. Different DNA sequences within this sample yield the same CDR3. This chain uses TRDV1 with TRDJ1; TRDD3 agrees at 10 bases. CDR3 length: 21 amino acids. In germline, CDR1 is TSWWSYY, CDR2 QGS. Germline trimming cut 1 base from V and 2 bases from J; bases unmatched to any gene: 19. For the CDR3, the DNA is TGTGCTCTTGGGGAACAATCCGGGTACTGGGGGATCTCCTCTGATACCGATAAACTCATCTTT. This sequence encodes CALGEQSGYWGISSDTDKLIF.

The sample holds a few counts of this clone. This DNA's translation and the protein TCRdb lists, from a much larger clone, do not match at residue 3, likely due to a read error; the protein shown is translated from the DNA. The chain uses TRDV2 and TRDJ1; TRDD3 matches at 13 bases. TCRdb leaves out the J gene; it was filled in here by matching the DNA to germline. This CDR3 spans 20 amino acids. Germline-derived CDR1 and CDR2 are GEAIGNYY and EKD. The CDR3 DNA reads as TGTGCCCGTGACGCAGCATACTGGGGGATACGGTCCCCATACACCGATAAACTCATCTTT. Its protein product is CARDAAYWGIRSPYTDKLIF.

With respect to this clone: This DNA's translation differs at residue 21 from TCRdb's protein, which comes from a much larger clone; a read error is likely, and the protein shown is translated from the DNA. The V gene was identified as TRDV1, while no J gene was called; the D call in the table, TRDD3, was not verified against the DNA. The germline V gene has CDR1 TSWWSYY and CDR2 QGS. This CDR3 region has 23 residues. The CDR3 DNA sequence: TGTGCTCTTGGGGAGACTGTCCTGCCTTCCGCGATGGGGATACGCGCTAACACCGATAAACGCATCTTT. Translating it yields CALGETVLPSAMGIRANTDKRIF.

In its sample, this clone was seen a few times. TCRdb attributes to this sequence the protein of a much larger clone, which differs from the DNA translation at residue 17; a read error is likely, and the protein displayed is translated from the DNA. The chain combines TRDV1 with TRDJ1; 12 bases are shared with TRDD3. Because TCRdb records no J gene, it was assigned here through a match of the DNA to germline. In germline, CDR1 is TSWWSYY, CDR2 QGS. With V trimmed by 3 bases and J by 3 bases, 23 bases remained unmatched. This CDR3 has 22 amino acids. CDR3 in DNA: TGTGCTCTTGGGGATGGCCTTCCCCTACTGGGGGATACAAAAAGGGGGGCCGATAAACTCATCTTT. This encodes CALGDGLPLLGDTKRGADKLIF.

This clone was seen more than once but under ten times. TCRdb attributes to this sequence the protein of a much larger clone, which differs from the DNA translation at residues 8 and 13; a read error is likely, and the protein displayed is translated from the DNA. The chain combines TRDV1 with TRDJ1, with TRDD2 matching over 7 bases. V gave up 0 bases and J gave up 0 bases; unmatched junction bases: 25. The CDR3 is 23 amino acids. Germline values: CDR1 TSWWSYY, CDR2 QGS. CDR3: CALGELGSFLPRPRGRYTDKLIF. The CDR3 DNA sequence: TGTGCTCTTGGGGAACTAGGATCCTTCCTGCCCAGGCCTCGGGGACGATACACCGATAAACTCATCTTT.

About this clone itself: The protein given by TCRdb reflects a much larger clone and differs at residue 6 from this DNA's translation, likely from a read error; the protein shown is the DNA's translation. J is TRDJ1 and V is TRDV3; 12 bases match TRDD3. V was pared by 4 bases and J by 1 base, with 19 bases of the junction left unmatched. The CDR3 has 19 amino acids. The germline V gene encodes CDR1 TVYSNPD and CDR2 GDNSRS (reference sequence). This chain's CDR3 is CASPTLSGGYASATDKLIF. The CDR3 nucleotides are TGTGCCTCTCCTACGCTCTCTGGGGGATACGCGTCGGCCACCGATAAACTCATCTTT.

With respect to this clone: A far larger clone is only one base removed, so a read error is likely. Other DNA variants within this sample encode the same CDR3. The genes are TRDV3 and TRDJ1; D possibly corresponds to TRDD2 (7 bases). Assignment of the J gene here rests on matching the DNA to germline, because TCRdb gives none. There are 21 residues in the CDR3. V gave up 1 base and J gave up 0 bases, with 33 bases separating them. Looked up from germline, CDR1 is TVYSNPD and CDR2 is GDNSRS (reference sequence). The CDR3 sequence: CAFIPFLHEMGVQPYTDKLIF. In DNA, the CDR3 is TGTGCCTTTATTCCATTCCTACACGAAATGGGGGTTCAGCCGTACACCGATAAACTCATCTTT. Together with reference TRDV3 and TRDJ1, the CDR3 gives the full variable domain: CDKVTQSSPDQTVASGSEVVLLCTYDTVYSNPDLFWYRIRPDYSFQFVFYGDNSRSEGADFTQGRFSVKHILTQKAFHLVISPVRTEDSATYYCAFIPFLHEMGVQPYTDKLIFGKGTRVTVEP.

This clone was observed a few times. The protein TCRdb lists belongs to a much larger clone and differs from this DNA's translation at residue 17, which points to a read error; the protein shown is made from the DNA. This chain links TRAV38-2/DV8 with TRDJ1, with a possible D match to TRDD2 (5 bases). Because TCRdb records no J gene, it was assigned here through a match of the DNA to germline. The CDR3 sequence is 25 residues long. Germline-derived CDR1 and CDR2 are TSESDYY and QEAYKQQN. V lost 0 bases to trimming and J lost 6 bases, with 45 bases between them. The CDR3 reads CAYRSAFHVSSSPPYSKFPPHKLIF. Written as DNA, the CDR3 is TGTGCTTATAGGAGCGCGTTCCACGTGAGCTCTTCCCCACCGTACTCTAAGTTCCCTCCGCATAAACTCATCTTT.

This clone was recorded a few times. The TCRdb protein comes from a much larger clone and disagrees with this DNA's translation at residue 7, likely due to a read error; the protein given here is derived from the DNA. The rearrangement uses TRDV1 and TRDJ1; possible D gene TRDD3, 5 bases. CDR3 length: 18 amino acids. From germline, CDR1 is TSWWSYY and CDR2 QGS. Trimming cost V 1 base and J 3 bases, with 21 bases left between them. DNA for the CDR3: TGTGCTCTTGGGGAACGCGCCACTTGGGGACCTATCGCCGATAAACTCATCTTT. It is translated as CALGERATWGPIADKLIF.

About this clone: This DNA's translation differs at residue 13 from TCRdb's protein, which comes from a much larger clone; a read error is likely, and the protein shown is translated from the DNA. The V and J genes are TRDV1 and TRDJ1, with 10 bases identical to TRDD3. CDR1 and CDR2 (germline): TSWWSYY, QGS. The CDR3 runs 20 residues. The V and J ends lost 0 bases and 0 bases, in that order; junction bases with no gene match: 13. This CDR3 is CALGELGLFTGGCDTDKLIF. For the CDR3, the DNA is TGTGCTCTTGGGGAACTAGGTCTCTTTACTGGGGGATGCGACACCGATAAACTCATCTTT.

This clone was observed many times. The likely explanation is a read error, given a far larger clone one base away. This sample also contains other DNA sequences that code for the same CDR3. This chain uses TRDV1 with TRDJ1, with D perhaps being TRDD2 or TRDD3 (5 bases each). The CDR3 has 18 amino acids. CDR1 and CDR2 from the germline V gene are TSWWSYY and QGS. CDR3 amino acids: CALGETHFPSWDRDKLIF. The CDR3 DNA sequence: TGTGCTCTTGGGGAAACCCACTTCCCATCGTGGGATCGCGATAAGCTCATCTTT.

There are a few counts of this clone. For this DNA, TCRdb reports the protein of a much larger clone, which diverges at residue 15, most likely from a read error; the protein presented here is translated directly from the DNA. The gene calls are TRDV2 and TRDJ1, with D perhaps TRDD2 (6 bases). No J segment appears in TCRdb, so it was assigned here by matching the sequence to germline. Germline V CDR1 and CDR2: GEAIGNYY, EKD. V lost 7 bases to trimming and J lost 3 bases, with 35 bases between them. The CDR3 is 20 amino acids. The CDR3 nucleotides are TGTGCCTGCAAGCTCTACACTCCTTCCCGGGGACTTATTTACGCCGATAAACTCATCTTT. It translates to CACKLYTPSRGLIYADKLIF.

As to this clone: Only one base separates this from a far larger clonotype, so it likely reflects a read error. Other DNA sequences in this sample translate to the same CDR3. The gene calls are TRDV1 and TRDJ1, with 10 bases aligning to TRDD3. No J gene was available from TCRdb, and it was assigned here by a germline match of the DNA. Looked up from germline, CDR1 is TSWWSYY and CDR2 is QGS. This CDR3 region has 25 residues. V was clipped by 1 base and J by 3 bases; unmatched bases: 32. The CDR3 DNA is TGTGCTCTTGGGGAACCCTCTTGGCGAGCCCCTGCGGACAGAGTCTTGGGGGATACATCCGATAAACTCATCTTT. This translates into CALGEPSWRAPADRVLGDTSDKLIF.

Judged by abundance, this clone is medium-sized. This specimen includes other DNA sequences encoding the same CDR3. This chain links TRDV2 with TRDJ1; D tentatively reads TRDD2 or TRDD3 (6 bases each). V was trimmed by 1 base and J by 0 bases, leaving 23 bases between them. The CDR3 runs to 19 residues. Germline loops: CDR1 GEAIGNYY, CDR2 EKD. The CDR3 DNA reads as TGTGCCTGTGACACGGGATCCTACACTGGGCTACTTTACACCGATAAACTCATCTTT. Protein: CACDTGSYTGLLYTDKLIF.

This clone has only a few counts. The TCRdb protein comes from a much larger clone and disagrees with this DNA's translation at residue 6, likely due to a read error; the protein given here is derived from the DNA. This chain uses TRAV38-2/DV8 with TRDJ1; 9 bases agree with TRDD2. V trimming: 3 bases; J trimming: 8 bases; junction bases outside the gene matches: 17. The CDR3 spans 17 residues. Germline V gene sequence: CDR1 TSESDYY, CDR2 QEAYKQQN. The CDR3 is CAYRTSGLPTPLSKLIF. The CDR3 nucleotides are TGTGCTTATAGGACCTCAGGCCTTCCTACCCCTCTATCGAAACTCATCTTT.

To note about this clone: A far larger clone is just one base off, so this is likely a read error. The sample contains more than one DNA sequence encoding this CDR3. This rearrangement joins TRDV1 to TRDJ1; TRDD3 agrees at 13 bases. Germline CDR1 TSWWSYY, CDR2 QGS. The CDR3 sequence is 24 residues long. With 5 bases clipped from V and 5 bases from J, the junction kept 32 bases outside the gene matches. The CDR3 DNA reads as TGTGCTCTTGGGCCTACGACCTTCGGTCGTACTGGGGGATACGCGTCTTTGGGTGGAGATAAACTCATCTTT. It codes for CALGPTTFGRTGGYASLGGDKLIF.

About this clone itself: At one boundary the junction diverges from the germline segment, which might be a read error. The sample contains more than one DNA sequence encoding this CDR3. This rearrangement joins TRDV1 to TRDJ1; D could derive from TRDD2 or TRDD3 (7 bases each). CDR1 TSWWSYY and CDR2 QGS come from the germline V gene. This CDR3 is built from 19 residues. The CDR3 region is CALGELGSYPAGGGDKLIF. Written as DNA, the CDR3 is TGTGCTCTTGGGGAACTGGGTTCCTACCCGGCTGGTGGAGGGGATAAGCTCATCTTT.

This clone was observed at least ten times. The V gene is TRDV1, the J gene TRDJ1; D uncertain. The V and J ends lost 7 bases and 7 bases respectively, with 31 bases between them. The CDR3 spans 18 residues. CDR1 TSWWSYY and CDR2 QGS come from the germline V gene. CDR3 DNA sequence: TGTGCTCTTGTTCTAAGGAGTCCCCCCGTCCCCTTTGTCGGTAAACTCATCTTT. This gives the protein CALVLRSPPVPFVGKLIF.

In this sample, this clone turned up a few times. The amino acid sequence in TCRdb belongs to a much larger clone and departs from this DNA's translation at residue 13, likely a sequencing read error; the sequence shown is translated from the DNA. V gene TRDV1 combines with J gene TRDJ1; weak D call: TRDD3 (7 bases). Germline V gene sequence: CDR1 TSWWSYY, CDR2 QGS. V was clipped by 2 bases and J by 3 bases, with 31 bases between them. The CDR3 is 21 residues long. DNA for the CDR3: TGTGCTCTTGGGGAAAGTATCCTACAAAACATTTGGAGGATACGCGCCGATAAACTCATCTTT. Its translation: CALGESILQNIWRIRADKLIF.

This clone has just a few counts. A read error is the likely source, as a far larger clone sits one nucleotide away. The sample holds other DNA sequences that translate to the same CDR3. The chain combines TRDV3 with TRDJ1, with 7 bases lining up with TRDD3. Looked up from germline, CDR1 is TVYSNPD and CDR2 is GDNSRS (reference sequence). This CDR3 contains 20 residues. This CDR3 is CAFDVLRVLGTRPATDKLIF. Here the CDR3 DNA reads TGTGCCTTTGACGTCCTCCGTGTACTGGGGACTCGGCCAGCCACCGATAAACTCATCTTC.

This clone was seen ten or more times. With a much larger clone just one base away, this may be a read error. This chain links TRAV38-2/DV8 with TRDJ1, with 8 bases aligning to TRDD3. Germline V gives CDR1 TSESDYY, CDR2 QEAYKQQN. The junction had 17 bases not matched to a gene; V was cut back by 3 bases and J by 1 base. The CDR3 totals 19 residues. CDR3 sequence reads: CAYRIRLVGDSVGTDKLIF. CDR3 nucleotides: TGTGCTTATAGGATCCGCTTGGTGGGGGATTCTGTAGGCACCGATAAACTCATCTTT.

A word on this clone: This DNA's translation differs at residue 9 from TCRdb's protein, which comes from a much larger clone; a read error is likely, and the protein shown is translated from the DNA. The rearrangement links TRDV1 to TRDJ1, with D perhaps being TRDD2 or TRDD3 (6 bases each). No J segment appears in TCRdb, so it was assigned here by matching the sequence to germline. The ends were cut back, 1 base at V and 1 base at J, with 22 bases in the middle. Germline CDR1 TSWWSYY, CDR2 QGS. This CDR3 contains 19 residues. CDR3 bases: TGTGCTCTTGGGGAACGGCCTTCCCACATTGGGGGCCCCACCGATAAACTCATCTTT. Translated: CALGERPSHIGGPTDKLIF.

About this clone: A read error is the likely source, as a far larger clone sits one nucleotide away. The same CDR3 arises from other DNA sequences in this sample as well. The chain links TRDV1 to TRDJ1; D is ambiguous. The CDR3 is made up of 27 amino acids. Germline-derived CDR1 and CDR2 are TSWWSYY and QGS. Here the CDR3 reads CALGEISIFFVRGQTWSGSRHTDKLIF. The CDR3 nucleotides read TGTGCTCTTGGGGAAATATCGATCTTCTTCGTTCGTGGTCAGACCTGGTCCGGTTCGAGACACACCGATAAGCTCATCTTT.